The clone carrying this T cell receptor beta chain was observed at least ten times. The CDR3 consists of 12 residues. Germline V gene lookup returns CDR1 LGHDT and CDR2 YNNKEL (reference sequence). Trimming shortened V by 2 bases and J by 12 bases, and 13 bases separated the two germline ends. These data come from a study of early T cells in non-severe SARS-CoV-2 infection. Study summary: Bulk RNA isolated from unsorted whole blood underwent sequencing; chains were not paired.

Each CDR3 protein is one row after TCRdb ran MiXCR on the 5' RACE reads. The data show 65,000 to 85,000 distinct CDR3 sequences, about 13% seen once. This receptor was obtained from an adult who was a healthcare worker with PCR-confirmed SARS-CoV-2 infection or an uninfected control (not recorded which). Sample: whole blood. The chain combines TRBV3-1 with TRBJ1-1; a possible D gene is TRBD1 (5 bases). The CDR3 bases are TGTGCCAGCAGCCAACGTGGCAGGGACCCTTTCTTT. Its protein is CASSQRGRDPFF.